These 30 T cell receptor beta chains came from one sample sequenced in a study of type 1 regulatory T cells. TCRdb processed the reads anew with MiXCR; each CDR3 protein has one entry. The table has about 62,000 distinct CDR3 sequences, 62% seen once; the top ten hold approximately 2%. The antigens for these receptors are not known. The specimen sequenced was cultured non-Tr1 T cells, either the whole culture or a sorted T cell fraction (not recorded which). The receptor set was obtained from a human donor in good health.

This rearrangement joins TRBV20-1 to TRBJ2-3; 9 bases agree with TRBD2. The V and J ends lost 1 base and 2 bases, in that order; junction bases with no gene match: 4. Germline-derived CDR1 and CDR2 are DFQATT and SNEGSKA (reference sequence). The CDR3 contains 15 residues. CDR3 bases: TGCAGTGCTAGAGTCGGGACTAGCCTCACAGATACGCAGTATTTT. It encodes CSARVGTSLTDTQYF.

This clonotype was seen only a few times. The chain carries TRBV19 and TRBJ2-2; 9 bases match TRBD1. V gave up 3 bases and J gave up 4 bases; unmatched junction bases: 6. Germline loops: CDR1 LNHDA, CDR2 SQIVND (reference sequence). The CDR3 length is 16 residues. CDR3 DNA: TGTGCCAGTAGTATCCTACAGGGGGCGGGCACCGGGGAGCTGTTTTTT. It yields the protein CASSILQGAGTGELFF.

This chain uses TRBV19 with TRBJ2-1; D is perhaps TRBD2 (5 bases). Trimming took off 6 bases at V and 2 bases at J, with 8 bases between the two ends. CDR3 length: 13 amino acids. Germline CDR1 LNHDA, CDR2 SQIVND (reference sequence). CDR3 in DNA: TGTGCCAGTAGGGACTCAGCCTACAATGAGCAGTTCTTC. This codes for CASRDSAYNEQFF.

The rearrangement links TRBV7-6 to TRBJ2-7, with 7 bases that match TRBD2. With V trimmed by 4 bases and J by 8 bases, 14 bases remained unmatched. This CDR3 is 15 amino acids long. The germline gives CDR1 SGHVS, CDR2 FNYEAQ. CDR3 nucleotide sequence: TGTGCCAGCAGCTCCCTACTTGGCGGGAGTGGCAAGCAGTACTTC. Its translation is CASSSLLGGSGKQYF.

This clonotype is medium-sized within its sample. The CDR3 bases are TGTGCCAGCACCGAGCAAGATCTAAGGGCCAATCAGCCCCAGCATTTT. Translated: CASTEQDLRANQPQHF. The rearrangement uses TRBV2 and TRBJ1-5; D remains ambiguous. Germline values: CDR1 SNHLY, CDR2 FYNNEI. The CDR3 sequence is 16 residues long. The germline V and J ends were trimmed by 7 bases and 3 bases, with 19 bases remaining between them.

The CDR3 sequence is CASSLTGTGANVLTF. The CDR3, as DNA: TGTGCCAGCAGCCTGACAGGGACTGGGGCCAACGTCCTGACTTTC. The V call is TRBV3-1, the J call TRBJ2-6, with 7 positions matching TRBD1. Germline V gives CDR1 LGHDT, CDR2 YNNKEL (reference sequence). The CDR3 contains 15 residues. V gave up 4 bases and J gave up 2 bases; unmatched junction bases: 2.

This clonotype was found a few times. This chain joins TRBV6-2 or TRBV6-3 and TRBJ2-7; a weak D match, TRBD2 (6 bases). This CDR3 comprises 15 residues. CDR1 is MNHEY, CDR2 SVGEGT, per germline. V lost 0 bases and J 2 bases, leaving 11 bases between the germline ends. In DNA form, the CDR3 reads TGTGCCAGCAGTTACTCGAGAGGCGGGACCTACGAGCAGTACTTC. Protein sequence: CASSYSRGGTYEQYF.

This chain uses TRBV20-1 with TRBJ2-2; TRBD2 matches at 7 bases. With 0 bases clipped from V and 0 bases from J, the junction kept 10 bases outside the gene matches. CDR3 length: 18 amino acids. Per the germline V gene, CDR1 is DFQATT and CDR2 is SNEGSKA (reference sequence). DNA for the CDR3: TGCAGTGCTAGAGACGCCTCTAGAGCGGGGACGAACACCGGGGAGCTGTTTTTT. Translating gives CSARDASRAGTNTGELFF.

V usage is TRBV7-9 and J usage is TRBJ2-7; no reliable D call. Trimming took 10 bases from V and 1 from J, leaving 17 bases between them. This CDR3 is built from 14 residues. Germline values: CDR1 SEHNR, CDR2 FQNEAQ (reference sequence). The CDR3 sequence is CAIQASESSYEQYF. In nucleotides, the CDR3 is TGTGCCATCCAAGCGTCGGAAAGTTCCTACGAGCAGTACTTC.

This chain joins TRBV7-2 and TRBJ2-1; D possibly corresponds to TRBD1 (6 bases). Trimming took 4 bases from V and 10 from J, leaving 14 bases between them. This CDR3 is built from 13 residues. Looked up from germline, CDR1 is SGHTA and CDR2 is FQGNSA. CDR3 sequence reads: CASSSTQGKEQFF. CDR3 bases: TGTGCCAGCAGCTCAACCCAGGGGAAGGAGCAGTTCTTC.

The V gene is TRBV6-5, the J gene TRBJ1-5; 10 bases match TRBD1. With V trimmed by 4 bases and J by 4 bases, 7 bases remained unmatched. Germline CDR1 is MNHEY and CDR2 is SVGAGI. The CDR3 length is 16 residues. This CDR3 is CASSSTGTGVNQPQHF. The CDR3 DNA is TGTGCCAGCAGTTCAACCGGGACAGGGGTTAATCAGCCCCAGCATTTT.

This clonotype occurred a few times. The V call is TRBV7-2, the J call TRBJ2-1, with 8 bases identical to TRBD2. This CDR3 has 17 residues. The germline V gene encodes CDR1 SGHTA and CDR2 FQGNSA. Unmatched junction bases numbered 11, after V lost 0 bases and J lost 7 bases. The CDR3 sequence is CASSLASAGLGGNEQFF. CDR3 nucleotides: TGTGCCAGCAGCTTAGCATCTGCGGGACTAGGGGGGAATGAGCAGTTCTTC.

The V gene is TRBV10-3, the J gene TRBJ2-5; 11 positions agree with TRBD2. The junction had 13 bases not matched to a gene; V was cut back by 8 bases and J by 5 bases. The CDR3 extends over 16 amino acids. In germline, CDR1 is ENHRY, CDR2 SYGVKD. The CDR3 DNA follows: TGTGCCATCGGGGGACCAACTAGCGGGAGCAGGGAGACCCAGTACTTC. This codes for CAIGGPTSGSRETQYF.

This clonotype turned up a few times. The chain has TRBV7-2 and TRBJ2-7, with D perhaps given as TRBD1 or TRBD2 (5 bases each). Trimming cost V 6 bases and J 7 bases, with 22 bases left between them. Germline V gene sequence: CDR1 SGHTA, CDR2 FQGNSA. CDR3 length: 15 amino acids. This chain's CDR3 is CASRRSGHRGGEQYF. CDR3 nucleotide sequence: TGTGCCAGCAGGCGATCAGGACATAGGGGCGGGGAGCAGTACTTC.

The chain carries TRBV24-1 and TRBJ1-4; D gene ambiguous. V was pared by 5 bases and J by 8 bases, with 11 bases between. The length of the CDR3 is 13 residues. CDR1 is KGHDR and CDR2 is SFDVKD in the germline V gene. CDR3 sequence (DNA): TGTGCCACCAGTGCCCCTGGAGAGGAAAAACTGTTTTTT. Protein product: CATSAPGEEKLFF.

This clonotype was counted a few times. The genes are TRBV30 and TRBJ2-3; the match to TRBD2 covers 10 bases. V shed 4 bases, J shed 4 bases, and the junction held 5 bases outside the gene matches. This CDR3 is built from 14 residues. The germline V gene has CDR1 GTSNPN and CDR2 SVGIG (reference sequence). CDR3 nucleotides: TGTGCCTGGAAAGCTAGCGGGAGCTCAGATACGCAGTATTTT. Translation gives CAWKASGSSDTQYF.

This chain connects TRBV4-2 to TRBJ2-3, with no clear D. The CDR3 is 17 residues long. Germline CDR1 is LGHNA and CDR2 is YNFKEQ. The V end lost 1 base, the J end lost 1 base, and 15 bases lay between the germline ends. CDR3 sequence reads: CASSQGIIGSRTDTQYF. The CDR3 bases are TGTGCCAGCAGCCAAGGCATAATCGGGTCCCGCACAGATACGCAGTATTTT.

The chain is built from TRBV5-1 and TRBJ1-2; D gene ambiguous. The V gene lost 0 bases and the J gene lost 10 bases, with 10 bases spanning the gap. The germline gives CDR1 SGHRS, CDR2 YFSETQ. There are 12 residues in the CDR3. The CDR3 loop is CASSLEERTYTF. CDR3 nucleotide sequence: TGCGCCAGCAGCTTGGAGGAGAGGACCTACACCTTC.

The chain couples TRBV3-1 to TRBJ2-1; no clear D. There are 14 residues in the CDR3. Germline loops: CDR1 LGHDT, CDR2 YNNKEL (reference sequence). With 1 base removed from V and 7 bases from J, the gap between germline ends came to 11 bases. The CDR3 nucleotides are TGTGCCAGCAGCCAAGCTCTCGCACCAAATGAGCAGTTCTTC. Residues: CASSQALAPNEQFF.

This CDR3 is CASRRQGGGNQPQHF. The CDR3 DNA sequence: TGTGCCAGCAGAAGGCAGGGTGGAGGCAATCAGCCCCAGCATTTT. The gene calls are TRBV6-2 or TRBV6-3 and TRBJ1-5; the D gene is possibly TRBD1 (5 bases). The CDR3 consists of 15 residues. Trimming took off 6 bases at V and 2 bases at J, with 14 bases between the two ends. CDR1 is MNHEY, CDR2 SVGEGT, per germline.

This clonotype was seen only once. The genes are TRBV7-9 and TRBJ2-2; no reliable D call. CDR3 length equals 15 residues. Germline CDR1 reads SEHNR; CDR2 reads FQNEAQ (reference sequence). The V gene lost 4 bases and the J gene lost 1 base, with 10 bases spanning the gap. The CDR3 bases are TGTGCCAGCAGCTACCTCAGAGGGAACACCGGGGAGCTGTTTTTT. As protein: CASSYLRGNTGELFF.

The chain employs TRBV2 and TRBJ1-1; 10 bases are a match to TRBD1. CDR1 is SNHLY, CDR2 FYNNEI, per germline. The CDR3 contains 12 residues. Germline trimming cut 5 bases from V and 11 bases from J; bases unmatched to any gene: 5. CDR3 DNA sequence: TGTGCCAGCAGTCAGGACAGGGGGAACGCTTTCTTT. Protein sequence: CASSQDRGNAFF.

The chain links TRBV20-1 to TRBJ2-7; D is possibly TRBD1 or TRBD2 (5 bases each). This CDR3 comprises 15 residues. Germline V gene lookup returns CDR1 DFQATT and CDR2 SNEGSKA (reference sequence). The ends were cut back, 1 base at V and 2 bases at J, with 15 bases in the middle. The CDR3 coding sequence is TGCAGTGCTAGAGGCGACAGAAGGAGGACCTACGAGCAGTACTTC. Its translation is CSARGDRRRTYEQYF.

The J gene is TRBJ2-2, the V gene TRBV12-3 or TRBV12-4; 13 positions match TRBD2. CDR3 length: 17 residues. Losses at the gene ends were 7 bases for V and 5 bases for J; bases not matched to a gene: 10. This CDR3 is CASITGLAGVGTGELFF. The DNA for the CDR3 is TGTGCCAGCATCACCGGACTAGCGGGAGTAGGGACCGGGGAGCTGTTTTTT.

The chain combines TRBV6-1 with TRBJ1-5, with D perhaps matching TRBD1 (6 bases). V was clipped by 4 bases and J by 8 bases, with 12 bases between them. The CDR3 sequence is 13 residues long. The germline V gene encodes CDR1 MNHNS and CDR2 SASEGT. The CDR3 loop is CASSVGGPKPQHF. In DNA form, the CDR3 reads TGTGCCAGCAGTGTGGGGGGGCCAAAGCCCCAGCATTTT.

The V call is TRBV6-1, the J call TRBJ1-2, with D possibly matching TRBD1 (6 bases). Germline lookup yields CDR1 MNHNS and CDR2 SASEGT. The CDR3 is made up of 14 amino acids. Trimming took 5 bases from V and 7 from J, leaving 17 bases between them. Written as DNA, the CDR3 is TGTGCCAGCAGTCCAGACAGGATAATCAGTGGCTACACCTTC. Translated: CASSPDRIISGYTF.

The V and J genes are TRBV7-9 and TRBJ1-1; D is unresolved. This CDR3 is 14 amino acids long. V was shortened by 1 base and J by 5 bases, with 11 bases between the two germline ends. Germline values: CDR1 SEHNR, CDR2 FQNEAQ (reference sequence). CDR3 in amino acids: CASSLVPQVTEAFF. CDR3 nucleotide sequence: TGTGCCAGCAGCTTAGTTCCGCAGGTGACTGAAGCTTTCTTT.

This chain joins TRBV12-3 or TRBV12-4 and TRBJ2-7; 13 bases line up with TRBD2. The length of the CDR3 is 18 residues. Unmatched junction bases numbered 10, after V lost 2 bases and J lost 3 bases. The CDR3 DNA sequence: TGTGCCAGCAGTTTAACCGGACTAGCGGGAGCTTATAACTACGAGCAGTACTTC. This translates into CASSLTGLAGAYNYEQYF.

The rearrangement links TRBV6-5 to TRBJ2-2; 13 bases line up with TRBD2. The V gene's germline CDR1 is MNHEY and CDR2 SVGAGI. The junction had 8 bases not matched to a gene; V was cut back by 0 bases and J by 7 bases. The CDR3 totals 18 residues. CDR3 bases: TGTGCCAGCAGTTACTCGCCCTTACTAGCGGGAGGGGGCGGGGAGCTGTTTTTT. The encoded protein is CASSYSPLLAGGGGELFF.

This clonotype was counted a single time. V and J are TRBV6-2 or TRBV6-3 and TRBJ1-5; D unclear. Germline lookup yields CDR1 MNHEY and CDR2 SVGEGT. Trimming removed 7 bases from V and 0 bases from J, with 7 bases in between. The CDR3 extends over 13 amino acids. Here the CDR3 DNA reads TGTGCCAGCACGGACCATAGCAATCAGCCCCAGCATTTT. Translation: CASTDHSNQPQHF.